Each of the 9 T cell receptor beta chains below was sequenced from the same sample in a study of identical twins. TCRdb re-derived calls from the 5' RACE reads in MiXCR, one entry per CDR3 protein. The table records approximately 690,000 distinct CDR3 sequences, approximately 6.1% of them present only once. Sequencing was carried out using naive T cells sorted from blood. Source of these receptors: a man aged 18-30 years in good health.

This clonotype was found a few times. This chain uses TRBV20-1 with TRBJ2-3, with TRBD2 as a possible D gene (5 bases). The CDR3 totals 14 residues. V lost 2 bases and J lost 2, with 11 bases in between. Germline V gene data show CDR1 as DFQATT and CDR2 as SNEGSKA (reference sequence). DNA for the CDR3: TGCAGTGCTAGAAGAGGGATAACCACAGATACGCAGTATTTT. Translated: CSARRGITTDTQYF.

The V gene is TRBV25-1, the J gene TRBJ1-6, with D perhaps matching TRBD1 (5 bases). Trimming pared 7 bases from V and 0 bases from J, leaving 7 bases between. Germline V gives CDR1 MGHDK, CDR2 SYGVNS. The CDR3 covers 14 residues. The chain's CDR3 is CASTQGSYNSPLHF. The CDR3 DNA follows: TGTGCCAGCACCCAGGGCTCCTATAATTCACCCCTCCACTTT. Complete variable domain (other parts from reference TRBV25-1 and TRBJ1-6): EADIYQTPRYLVIGTGKKITLECSQTMGHDKMYWYQQDPGMELHLIHYSYGVNSTEKGDLSSESTVSRIRTEHFPLTLESARPSHTSQYLCASTQGSYNSPLHFGNGTRLTVT.

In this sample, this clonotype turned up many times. Here the CDR3 reads CSVEDRYNEQFF. CDR3 DNA: TGCAGCGTTGAAGATCGATACAATGAGCAGTTCTTC. The chain is built from TRBV29-1 and TRBJ2-1; D uncertain. The CDR3 is made up of 12 amino acids. Trimming removed 0 bases from V and 4 bases from J, with 4 bases in between. Looked up from germline, CDR1 is SQVTM and CDR2 is ANQGSEA.

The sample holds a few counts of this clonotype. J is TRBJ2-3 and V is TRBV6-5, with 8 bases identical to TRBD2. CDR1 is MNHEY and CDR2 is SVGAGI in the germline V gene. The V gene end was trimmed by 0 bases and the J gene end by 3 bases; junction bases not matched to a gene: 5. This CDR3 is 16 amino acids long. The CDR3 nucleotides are TGTGCCAGCAGTTACTCGAGACTAGCGCGTACAGATACGCAGTATTTT. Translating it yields CASSYSRLARTDTQYF.

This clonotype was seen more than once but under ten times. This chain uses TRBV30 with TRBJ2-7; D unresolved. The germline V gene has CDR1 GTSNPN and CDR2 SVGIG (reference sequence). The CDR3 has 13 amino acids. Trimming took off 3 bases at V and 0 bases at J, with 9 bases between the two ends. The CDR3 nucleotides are TGTGCCTGGAGCCCCAGGATCTCCTACGAGCAGTACTTC. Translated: CAWSPRISYEQYF.

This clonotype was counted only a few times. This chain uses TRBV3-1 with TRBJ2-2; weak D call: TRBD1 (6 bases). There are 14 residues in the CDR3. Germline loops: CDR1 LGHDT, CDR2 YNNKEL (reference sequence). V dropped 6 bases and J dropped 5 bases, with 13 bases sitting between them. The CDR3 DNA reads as TGTGCCAGCAGACTGAGGACAGATACCGGGGAGCTGTTTTTT. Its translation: CASRLRTDTGELFF.

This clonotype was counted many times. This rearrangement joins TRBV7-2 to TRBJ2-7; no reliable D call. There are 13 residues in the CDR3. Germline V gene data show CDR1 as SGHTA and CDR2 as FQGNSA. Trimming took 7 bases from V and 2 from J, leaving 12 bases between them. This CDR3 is CASINDGPYEQYF. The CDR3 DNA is TGTGCCAGCATAAACGACGGCCCCTACGAGCAGTACTTC.

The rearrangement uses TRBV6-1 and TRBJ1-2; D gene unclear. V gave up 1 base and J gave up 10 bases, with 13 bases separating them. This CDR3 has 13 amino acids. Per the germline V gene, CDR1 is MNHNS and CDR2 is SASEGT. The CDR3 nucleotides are TGTGCCAGCAGTGAAGGAGGAAAGTTCGACTACACCTTC. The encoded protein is CASSEGGKFDYTF.

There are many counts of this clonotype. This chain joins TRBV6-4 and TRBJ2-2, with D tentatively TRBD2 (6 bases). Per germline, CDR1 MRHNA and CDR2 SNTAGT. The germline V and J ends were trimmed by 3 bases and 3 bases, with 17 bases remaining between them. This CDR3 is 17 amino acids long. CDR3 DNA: TGTGCCAGCAGTGAAACCCCCCGGGAGTTGGACACCGGGGAGCTGTTTTTT. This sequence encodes CASSETPRELDTGELFF.